These 28 T cell receptor beta chains came from one sample sequenced in a study of molecular identifiers for immune sequencing clone quantification. One entry per CDR3 protein results from TCRdb running MiXCR on the PCR reads. The sample shows approximately 550,000 distinct CDR3 sequences, 20% to 25% of them seen only once. Material: naive CD8+ T cells from blood, with Jurkat cell RNA spiked in. Subset here: FACS-sorted CD8+CD4-CCR7+CD45RA+ naive T cells. The receptors were gathered from a human donor in good health. Some libraries in this study had Jurkat cell RNA spiked in.

In this sample, this clonotype turned up a few times. V usage is TRBV25-1 and J usage is TRBJ1-6; no clear D. The V gene's germline CDR1 is MGHDK and CDR2 SYGVNS. The CDR3 length is 18 residues. V dropped 7 bases and J dropped 3 bases, with 22 bases sitting between them. The CDR3 spells CASTCPLTPKVYNSPLHF. Here the CDR3 DNA reads TGTGCCAGCACCTGCCCGTTGACGCCCAAAGTCTATAATTCACCCCTCCACTTT.

On this clonotype: A much bigger clone sits one base away, suggesting this may be a read error. V is TRBV19 and J is TRBJ2-3; D is unresolved. With 6 bases removed from V and 0 bases from J, the gap between germline ends came to 13 bases. The CDR3 contains 15 residues. Germline CDR1 and CDR2: LNHDA and SQIVND (reference sequence). CDR3 sequence reads: CASRINGWSTDTQYF. The DNA for the CDR3 is TGTGCCAGTAGGATAAACGGATGGAGCACAGATACGCAGTATTTT.

Concerning this clonotype: This may be a read error: a much more frequent sequence differs by one nucleotide. This chain joins TRBV12-5 and TRBJ1-1; D gene uncertain. The CDR3 length is 13 residues. V lost 3 bases and J lost 1, with 6 bases in between. Germline CDR1 is LGHNT and CDR2 is FRNRAP. The DNA for the CDR3 is TGTGCTAGTGGTTTCCAAGAGAACACTGAAGCTTTCTTT. Translating gives CASGFQENTEAFF.

The sample holds many counts of this clonotype. This chain links TRBV19 with TRBJ1-5; D remains ambiguous. From germline, CDR1 is LNHDA and CDR2 SQIVND (reference sequence). The V and J ends lost 5 bases and 7 bases respectively, with 12 bases between them. The CDR3 is 13 residues long. CDR3 residues: CASSWVVNQPQHF. The DNA for the CDR3 is TGTGCCAGTAGTTGGGTTGTGAACCAGCCCCAGCATTTT.

This clonotype has a count of ten or more. The V call is TRBV7-2, the J call TRBJ2-7; 7 nucleotides line up with TRBD1. The germline gives CDR1 SGHTA, CDR2 FQGNSA. The CDR3 extends over 16 amino acids. The trim removed 5 bases at V and 5 bases at J, leaving 15 bases unmatched. CDR3 bases: TGTGCCAGCAGCCCTGCCCGACAGGGAGTTTACCACGAGCAGTACTTC. Amino acid sequence: CASSPARQGVYHEQYF.

In this sample, this clonotype turned up a few times. The chain recombines TRBV27 with TRBJ2-3; weak D call: TRBD1 (5 bases). Germline assignment: CDR1 MNHEY and CDR2 SMNVEV (reference sequence). CDR3 length: 16 residues. The V end lost 5 bases, the J end lost 2 bases, and 17 bases lay between the germline ends. CDR3 loop: CASSPPGPFTTDTQYF. The CDR3 bases are TGTGCCAGCAGTCCCCCAGGGCCCTTCACCACAGATACGCAGTATTTT.

There are many counts of this clonotype. The J gene is TRBJ2-3, the V gene TRBV13; 12 nucleotides agree with TRBD2. Trimming at V came to 5 bases and at J to 5 bases, leaving 5 bases not matched to a gene. The CDR3 runs to 15 residues. Germline assignment: CDR1 PRHDT and CDR2 FYEKMQ (reference sequence). CDR3 bases: TGTGCCAGCAGCGGGACTAGCGGGTACGGAGATACGCAGTATTTT. It specifies CASSGTSGYGDTQYF. Full variable domain (missing parts from reference TRBV13 and TRBJ2-3): AAGVIQSPRHLIKEKRETATLKCYPIPRHDTVYWYQQGPGQDPQFLISFYEKMQSDKGSIPDRFSAQQFSDYHSELNMSSLELGDSALYFCASSGTSGYGDTQYFGPGTRLTVL.

For this clonotype: This may stem from a read error, because a much larger clone lies one nucleotide away. V gene TRBV4-2 combines with J gene TRBJ2-7, with TRBD1 as a possible D gene (6 bases). There are 14 residues in the CDR3. Germline V gene lookup returns CDR1 LGHNA and CDR2 YNFKEQ. The DNA for the CDR3 is TGTGCCTGCAGCGCCCAATTACAGGGTGGCGAGCAGTACTTC. It yields the protein CACSAQLQGGEQYF.

At least ten counts were recorded for this clonotype. The rearrangement links TRBV6-9 to TRBJ1-1; 7 nucleotides agree with TRBD1. The CDR3 runs to 15 residues. CDR1 is MNHGY, CDR2 SVAAGI, per germline. V trimming: 3 bases; J trimming: 1 base; junction bases outside the gene matches: 5. The CDR3 reads CASSYTTGANTEAFF. CDR3 coding DNA: TGTGCCAGCAGTTACACCACAGGGGCGAACACTGAAGCTTTCTTT.

For this clonotype: A much larger clone differs from this one at a single base, so this may be a read error. V and J are TRBV7-9 and TRBJ2-5, with D possibly matching TRBD2 (5 bases). Germline V gene lookup returns CDR1 SEHNR and CDR2 FQNEAQ (reference sequence). The CDR3 is 16 residues long. DNA of the CDR3: TGTGTCAGCAGCTTAAGGGTCGGCGGGTCGCAAGAGACCCAGTACTTC. This gives the protein CVSSLRVGGSQETQYF.

This clonotype was counted between two and nine times. The J gene is TRBJ1-1, the V gene TRBV12-5; no firm D call. In germline, CDR1 is LGHNT, CDR2 FRNRAP. This CDR3 comprises 11 residues. The V gene lost 7 bases and the J gene lost 6 bases, with 9 bases spanning the gap. In nucleotides, the CDR3 is TGTGCTAGTGAATACGGGTCTGAAGCTTTCTTT. Amino acid sequence: CASEYGSEAFF.

This clonotype was counted at least ten times. The V and J genes are TRBV7-9 and TRBJ2-2; 8 bases are shared with TRBD2. V was pared by 7 bases and J by 0 bases, with 16 bases of the junction left unmatched. From germline, CDR1 is SEHNR and CDR2 FQNEAQ (reference sequence). This CDR3 region has 19 residues. The CDR3 sequence is CASTGLLAVVFANTGELFF. DNA for the CDR3: TGTGCCAGCACCGGACTACTAGCGGTAGTCTTCGCGAACACCGGGGAGCTGTTTTTT.

V and J are TRBV30 and TRBJ2-1; D possibly corresponds to TRBD1 (6 bases). CDR3 size: 15 residues. Germline lookup yields CDR1 GTSNPN and CDR2 SVGIG (reference sequence). Trimming removed 5 bases from V and 0 bases from J, with 14 bases in between. The CDR3 DNA follows: TGTGCCTGGGGAGACAGGTGGGGCTCCTACAATGAGCAGTTCTTC. The encoded protein is CAWGDRWGSYNEQFF.

This clonotype was picked up a small number of times. V and J are TRBV12-3 or TRBV12-4 and TRBJ2-3; D is unclear. The V end was cut by 2 bases, the J end by 2 bases, with 14 bases between. The CDR3 is 16 residues long. The CDR3 coding sequence is TGTGCCAGCAGTTTACTTCCCCCCGGATTCACAGATACGCAGTATTTT. Translated, it gives CASSLLPPGFTDTQYF.

The sample holds many counts of this clonotype. This chain connects TRBV15 to TRBJ1-3; TRBD1 aligns across 7 bases. Losses at the gene ends were 3 bases for V and 0 bases for J; bases not matched to a gene: 20. CDR1 LNHNV and CDR2 YYDKDF come from the germline V gene (reference sequence). The CDR3 runs to 21 residues. Written as DNA, the CDR3 is TGTGCCACCAGCAGCGATGTTGCGGGACAGACCCTTTATTCCTCTGGAAACACCATATATTTT. Amino acid sequence: CATSSDVAGQTLYSSGNTIYF.

This clonotype was observed a few times. Since a much larger clone is just one base distant, this may be a read error. The gene calls are TRBV28 and TRBJ2-7; D not resolved. The CDR3 covers 13 residues. Germline CDR1 reads MDHEN; CDR2 reads SYDVKM. CDR3 loop: CASGFEIGWEQYF. The CDR3, as DNA: TGTGCCAGCGGTTTCGAAATAGGTTGGGAGCAGTACTTC.

This clonotype was seen a handful of times. V usage is TRBV5-6 and J usage is TRBJ2-5; D gene uncertain. Germline V gene sequence: CDR1 SGHDT, CDR2 YYEEEE. The CDR3 consists of 15 residues. Trimming removed 6 bases from V and 1 base from J, with 16 bases in between. The DNA of the CDR3 is TGTGCCAGCATCCAGCATGGGGAACTCCAAGAGACCCAGTACTTC. It codes for CASIQHGELQETQYF.

This clonotype has just a few counts. This chain uses TRBV19 with TRBJ2-2; TRBD2 agrees at 10 bases. The germline V gene encodes CDR1 LNHDA and CDR2 SQIVND (reference sequence). CDR3 length: 15 residues. With V trimmed by 6 bases and J by 7 bases, 8 bases remained unmatched. For the CDR3, the DNA is TGTGCCAGTAGCCCGGGACTAGCGTCTGGCGGGGAGCTGTTTTTT. Amino acids: CASSPGLASGGELFF.

The chain recombines TRBV6-5 with TRBJ1-1; D remains ambiguous. Looked up from germline, CDR1 is MNHEY and CDR2 is SVGAGI. The CDR3 covers 14 residues. Trimming took 2 bases from V and 12 from J, leaving 19 bases between them. DNA for the CDR3: TGTGCCAGCAGTTACCTCAAAGTTACCGACGTAACTTTCTTT. It specifies CASSYLKVTDVTFF.

V usage is TRBV11-2 and J usage is TRBJ2-4, with D unclear. V lost 8 bases and J lost 0, with 11 bases in between. The CDR3 spans 14 residues. Germline V gene lookup returns CDR1 SGHAT and CDR2 FQNNGV. As DNA, the CDR3 is TGTGCCAGCTCCCAGGCCTTAGCCAAAAACATTCAGTACTTC. Encoded protein: CASSQALAKNIQYF.

This clonotype showed up just a few times. This chain links TRBV4-3 with TRBJ2-2, with TRBD1 identical over 10 bases. The trim removed 4 bases at V and 6 bases at J, leaving 8 bases unmatched. CDR1 is LGHNA and CDR2 is YSLEER in the germline V gene. This CDR3 comprises 16 residues. In DNA, the CDR3 is TGCGCCAGCAGCCTCCCCGGGACAGGGGATTCCGGGGAGCTGTTTTTT. Protein product: CASSLPGTGDSGELFF.

Remarks on this clonotype: This may come from a read error, since a much larger clone is one base off. The chain combines TRBV4-1 with TRBJ1-1, with D unresolved. Germline V gene lookup returns CDR1 MGHRA and CDR2 YSYEKL. The CDR3 covers 14 residues. CDR3 bases: TGCGCCAGCAGCCGAGACCCTCTGAACACTGAAGCTCTCTTT. Residues: CASSRDPLNTEALF.

This clonotype appeared a few times. The CDR3 DNA reads as TGTGCCTGGAGCGGGGGTAGGTCCTACGAGCAGTACTTC. This codes for CAWSGGRSYEQYF. V is TRBV30 and J is TRBJ2-7; TRBD2 might be the D (6 bases). V lost 3 bases to trimming and J lost 1 base, with 10 bases between them. CDR1 is GTSNPN, CDR2 SVGIG, per germline (reference sequence). This CDR3 has 13 residues.

This clonotype was counted a few times. This chain joins TRBV11-2 and TRBJ2-7, with D possibly matching TRBD1 (6 bases). This CDR3 comprises 16 residues. The germline V gene has CDR1 SGHAT and CDR2 FQNNGV. With 5 bases removed from V and 2 bases from J, the gap between germline ends came to 19 bases. The CDR3 nucleotides are TGTGCCAGCAGCCCAATGAGGGGGTCTCTCCCCTACGAGCAGTACTTC. Its protein product is CASSPMRGSLPYEQYF.

The chain employs TRBV30 and TRBJ1-2, with TRBD1 matching 7 bases. CDR3 length: 13 residues. The J segment lost 4 bases and the V segment lost 1 base, leaving 3 bases of the junction unmatched. CDR1 and CDR2 (germline): GTSNPN, SVGIG (reference sequence). CDR3 loop: CAWSETGSYGYTF. The CDR3 DNA reads as TGTGCCTGGAGTGAGACAGGGAGCTATGGCTACACCTTC.

Turning to this clonotype: This may arise from a read error, as a much more abundant clone is one base away. This is likely a read error, given that the CDR3 carries no conserved phenylalanine or tryptophan at its end. The CDR3, as DNA: TGCAGCGTCGCGGGGGCCCACGAGCAGTACCTC. It specifies CSVAGAHEQYL. V usage is TRBV29-1 and J usage is TRBJ2-7; TRBD2 might be the D (7 bases). This CDR3 comprises 11 residues. The germline V and J ends were trimmed by 6 bases and 5 bases, with 11 bases remaining between them. From germline, CDR1 is SQVTM and CDR2 ANQGSEA.

In its sample, this clonotype was seen a few times. The chain is built from TRBV30 and TRBJ2-7, with 9 bases lining up with TRBD2. The length of the CDR3 is 13 residues. Germline loops: CDR1 GTSNPN, CDR2 SVGIG (reference sequence). With V trimmed by 0 bases and J by 12 bases, 9 bases remained unmatched. DNA for the CDR3: TGTGCCTGGAGTGTAGTAGCGGGGGCACCTAGGTACTTC. Protein product: CAWSVVAGAPRYF.

This clonotype was picked up many times. This chain connects TRBV20-1 to TRBJ2-3, with 9 bases that match TRBD2. Losses at the gene ends were 6 bases for V and 2 bases for J; bases not matched to a gene: 12. The CDR3 is 16 amino acids. Germline assignment: CDR1 DFQATT and CDR2 SNEGSKA (reference sequence). CDR3: CSARTLAGTYTDTQYF. Written as DNA, the CDR3 is TGCAGTGCCCGCACCCTAGCGGGGACCTACACAGATACGCAGTATTTT.